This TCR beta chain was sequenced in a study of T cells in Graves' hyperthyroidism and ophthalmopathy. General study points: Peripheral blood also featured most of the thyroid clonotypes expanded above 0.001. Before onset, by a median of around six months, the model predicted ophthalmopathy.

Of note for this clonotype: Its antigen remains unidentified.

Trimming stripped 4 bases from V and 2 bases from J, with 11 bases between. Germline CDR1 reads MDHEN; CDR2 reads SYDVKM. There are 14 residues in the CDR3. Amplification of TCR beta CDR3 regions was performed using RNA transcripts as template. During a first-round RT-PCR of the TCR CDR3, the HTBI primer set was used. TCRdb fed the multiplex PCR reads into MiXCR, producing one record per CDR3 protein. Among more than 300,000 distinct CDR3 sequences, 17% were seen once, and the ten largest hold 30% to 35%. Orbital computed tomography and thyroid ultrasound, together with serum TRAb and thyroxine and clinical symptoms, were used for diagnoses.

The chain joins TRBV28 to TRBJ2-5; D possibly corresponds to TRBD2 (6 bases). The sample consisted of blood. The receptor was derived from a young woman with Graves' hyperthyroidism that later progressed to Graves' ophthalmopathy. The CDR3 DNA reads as TGTGCCAGCAGTTGGAGGGTCAGGCAAGAGACCCAGTACTTC. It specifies CASSWRVRQETQYF.